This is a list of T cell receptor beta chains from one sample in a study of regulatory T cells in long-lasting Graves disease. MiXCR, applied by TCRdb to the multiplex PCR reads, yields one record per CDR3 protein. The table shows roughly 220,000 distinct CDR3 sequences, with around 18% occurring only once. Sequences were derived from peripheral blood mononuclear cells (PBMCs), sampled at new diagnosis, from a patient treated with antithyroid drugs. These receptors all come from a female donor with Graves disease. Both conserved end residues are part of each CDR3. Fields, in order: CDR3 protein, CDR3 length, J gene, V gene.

CDR3aa: CASSPGPGGNEQFF
len: 14
j_gene: TRBJ2-1
v_gene: TRBV11-2

CDR3aa: CASSQPGLAGDTGELFF
len: 17
j_gene: TRBJ2-2
v_gene: TRBV3-1

CDR3aa: CASSSKEPTNEKLFF
len: 15
j_gene: TRBJ1-4
v_gene: TRBV5-1

CDR3aa: CASRATGGNNEQYF
len: 14
j_gene: TRBJ2-7
v_gene: TRBV2

CDR3aa: CASSLQQQGRGEQYF
len: 15
j_gene: TRBJ2-7
v_gene: TRBV28

CDR3aa: CASSLNARDGYTF
len: 13
j_gene: TRBJ1-2
v_gene: TRBV12-3/TRBV12-4

CDR3aa: CSATVGGLGEKLFF
len: 14
j_gene: TRBJ1-4
v_gene: TRBV20-1

CDR3aa: CASSYARRTYEQYF
len: 14
j_gene: TRBJ2-7
v_gene: TRBV6-9

CDR3aa: CASSLLGLAGVNETQYF
len: 17
j_gene: TRBJ2-5
v_gene: TRBV12-3/TRBV12-4

CDR3aa: CASSSGQGNTGELFF
len: 15
j_gene: TRBJ2-2
v_gene: TRBV6-5

CDR3aa: CASSEDRDSYEQYF
len: 14
j_gene: TRBJ2-7
v_gene: TRBV6-1

CDR3aa: CASSLGPGNSYEQYF
len: 15
j_gene: TRBJ2-7
v_gene: TRBV27

CDR3aa: CASSQKTGGTEAFF
len: 14
j_gene: TRBJ1-1
v_gene: TRBV4-1

CDR3aa: CATSDPPGGGQETQYF
len: 16
j_gene: TRBJ2-5
v_gene: TRBV24-1

CDR3aa: CASSLELAEEWETQYF
len: 16
j_gene: TRBJ2-5
v_gene: TRBV7-9

CDR3aa: CASSLPQGAGEQYF
len: 14
j_gene: TRBJ2-7
v_gene: TRBV7-2

CDR3aa: CASSSGRTSGTDTQYF
len: 16
j_gene: TRBJ2-3
v_gene: TRBV7-6

CDR3aa: CSARDFRGRNPYEQYF
len: 16
j_gene: TRBJ2-7
v_gene: TRBV20-1

CDR3aa: CASSLGGAHYEQYF
len: 14
j_gene: NA
v_gene: TRBV10-3

CDR3aa: CASSSSSGRRGGYTF
len: 15
j_gene: TRBJ1-2
v_gene: TRBV27

CDR3aa: CATLSGNSPLHF
len: 12
j_gene: TRBJ1-6
v_gene: TRBV28

CDR3aa: CAISFIAGASTDTQYF
len: 16
j_gene: TRBJ2-3
v_gene: TRBV10-3

CDR3aa: CASSIARSSYEQYF
len: 14
j_gene: TRBJ2-7
v_gene: TRBV19

CDR3aa: CASSQDLGSGRSDEQFF
len: 17
j_gene: TRBJ2-1
v_gene: TRBV3-1

CDR3aa: CASSLTGLGVTEAFF
len: 15
j_gene: TRBJ1-1
v_gene: TRBV7-9

CDR3aa: CASASLGSGGTEAFF
len: 15
j_gene: TRBJ1-1
v_gene: TRBV12-5

CDR3aa: CASSLLIVDQPQHF
len: 14
j_gene: TRBJ1-5
v_gene: TRBV28

CDR3aa: CASSEETGVQPQHF
len: 14
j_gene: TRBJ1-5
v_gene: TRBV6-1

CDR3aa: CASSLEDRETQYF
len: 13
j_gene: TRBJ2-5
v_gene: TRBV5-1

CDR3aa: CASIGTDLEKLFF
len: 13
j_gene: TRBJ1-4
v_gene: TRBV2

CDR3aa: CATSEAGTGARNEQFF
len: 16
j_gene: TRBJ2-1
v_gene: TRBV24-1

CDR3aa: CASSFLADSYEQYF
len: 14
j_gene: TRBJ2-7
v_gene: TRBV6-2/TRBV6-3

CDR3aa: CASSVGTGSETQYF
len: 14
j_gene: TRBJ2-5
v_gene: TRBV9

CDR3aa: CASSFPDRAQETQYF
len: 15
j_gene: TRBJ2-5
v_gene: TRBV28

CDR3aa: CASRSRTALNTEAFF
len: 15
j_gene: TRBJ1-1
v_gene: TRBV7-2

CDR3aa: CASSLDAGGLRTEAFF
len: 16
j_gene: TRBJ1-1
v_gene: TRBV27

CDR3aa: CASSFGGRSSPLHF
len: 14
j_gene: TRBJ1-6
v_gene: TRBV28

CDR3aa: CASRRGGAQVDTQYF
len: 15
j_gene: TRBJ2-3
v_gene: TRBV5-4

CDR3aa: CASSQVRTGEAFF
len: 13
j_gene: TRBJ1-1
v_gene: TRBV3-1

CDR3aa: CASRTGSPLHF
len: 11
j_gene: TRBJ1-6
v_gene: TRBV27

CDR3aa: CASSLGSTGNTIYF
len: 14
j_gene: TRBJ1-3
v_gene: TRBV2

CDR3aa: CASSFRDRGGSGELFF
len: 16
j_gene: TRBJ2-2
v_gene: TRBV27

CDR3aa: CASSGYSNEKLFF
len: 13
j_gene: TRBJ1-4
v_gene: TRBV25-1

CDR3aa: CAISGTGNGKTQYF
len: 14
j_gene: TRBJ2-5
v_gene: TRBV10-3

CDR3aa: CASSQDPQYEQYF
len: 13
j_gene: TRBJ2-7
v_gene: TRBV4-3

CDR3aa: CSALHGTSGLREQFF
len: 15
j_gene: TRBJ2-1
v_gene: TRBV20-1

CDR3aa: CASTWGGENTEAFF
len: 14
j_gene: TRBJ1-1
v_gene: TRBV9

CDR3aa: CASSILGLADEQYF
len: 14
j_gene: TRBJ2-7
v_gene: TRBV19

CDR3aa: CSARDRGLGETQYF
len: 14
j_gene: TRBJ2-5
v_gene: TRBV20-1

CDR3aa: CSASTPNTGSGGELFF
len: 16
j_gene: TRBJ2-2
v_gene: TRBV20-1

CDR3aa: CSVTWDRSSYEQYF
len: 14
j_gene: TRBJ2-7
v_gene: TRBV29-1